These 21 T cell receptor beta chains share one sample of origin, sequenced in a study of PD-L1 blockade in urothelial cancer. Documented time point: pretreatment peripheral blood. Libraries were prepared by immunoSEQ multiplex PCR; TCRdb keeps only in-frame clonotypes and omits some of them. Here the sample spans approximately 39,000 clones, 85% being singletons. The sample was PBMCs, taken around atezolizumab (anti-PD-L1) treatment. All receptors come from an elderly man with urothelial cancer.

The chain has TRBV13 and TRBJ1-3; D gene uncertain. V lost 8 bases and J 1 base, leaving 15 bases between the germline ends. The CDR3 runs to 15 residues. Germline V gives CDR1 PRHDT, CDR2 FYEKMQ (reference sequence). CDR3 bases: TGTGCCAGCGTAAGGGAGGGCCCTTCTGGAAACACCATATATTTT. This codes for CASVREGPSGNTIYF. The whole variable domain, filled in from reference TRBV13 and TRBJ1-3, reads AAGVIQSPRHLIKEKRETATLKCYPIPRHDTVYWYQQGPGQDPQFLISFYEKMQSDKGSIPDRFSAQQFSDYHSELNMSSLELGDSALYFCASVREGPSGNTIYFGEGSWLTVV.

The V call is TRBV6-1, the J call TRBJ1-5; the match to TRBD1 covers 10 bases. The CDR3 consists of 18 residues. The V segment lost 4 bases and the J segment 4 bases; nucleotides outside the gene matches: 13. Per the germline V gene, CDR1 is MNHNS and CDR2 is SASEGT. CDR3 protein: CASSVFGTGAGANQPQHF. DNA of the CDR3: TGTGCCAGCAGTGTCTTCGGGACAGGGGCAGGGGCAAATCAGCCCCAGCATTTT.

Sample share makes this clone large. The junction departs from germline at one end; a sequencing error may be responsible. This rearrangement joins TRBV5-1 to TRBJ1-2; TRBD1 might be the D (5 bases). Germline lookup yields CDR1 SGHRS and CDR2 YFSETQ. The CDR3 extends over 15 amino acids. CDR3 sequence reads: CASSLAGWPNYGYTF. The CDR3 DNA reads TGCGCCAGCAGCTTGGCAGGGTGGCCTAATTATGGCTACACCTTC.

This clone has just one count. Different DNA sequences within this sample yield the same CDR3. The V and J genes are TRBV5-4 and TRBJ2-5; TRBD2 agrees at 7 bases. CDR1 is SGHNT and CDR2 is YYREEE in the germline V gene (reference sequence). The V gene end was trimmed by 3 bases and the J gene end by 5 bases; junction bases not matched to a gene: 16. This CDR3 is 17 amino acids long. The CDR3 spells CASSYPSGGGGQETQYF. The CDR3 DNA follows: TGTGCCAGCAGCTACCCGTCGGGGGGTGGCGGGCAGGAGACCCAGTACTTC.

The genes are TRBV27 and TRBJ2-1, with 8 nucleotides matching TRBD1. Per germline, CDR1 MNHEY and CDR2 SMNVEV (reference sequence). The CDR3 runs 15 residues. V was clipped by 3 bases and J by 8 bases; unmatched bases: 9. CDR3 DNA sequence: TGTGCCAGCAGTTTCGGGGACAGGACGGTCCATGAGCAGTTCTTC. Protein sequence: CASSFGDRTVHEQFF.

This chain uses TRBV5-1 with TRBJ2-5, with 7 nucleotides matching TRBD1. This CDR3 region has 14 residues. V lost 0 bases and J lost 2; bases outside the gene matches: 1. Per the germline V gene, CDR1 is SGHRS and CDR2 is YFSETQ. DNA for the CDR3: TGCGCCAGCAGCTTGGACAGGGGACAAGAGACCCAGTACTTC. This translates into CASSLDRGQETQYF.

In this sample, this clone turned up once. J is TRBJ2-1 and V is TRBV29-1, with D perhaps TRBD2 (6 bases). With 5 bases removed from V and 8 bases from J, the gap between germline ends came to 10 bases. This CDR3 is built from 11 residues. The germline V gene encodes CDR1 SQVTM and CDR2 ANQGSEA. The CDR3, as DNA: TGCAGCGTTTCCCCGGGGGATGAGCAGTTCTTC. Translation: CSVSPGDEQFF.

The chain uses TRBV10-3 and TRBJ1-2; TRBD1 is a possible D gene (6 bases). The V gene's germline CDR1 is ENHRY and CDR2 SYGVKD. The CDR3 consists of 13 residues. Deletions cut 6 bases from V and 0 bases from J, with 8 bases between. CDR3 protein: CAIRGAANYGYTF. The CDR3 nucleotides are TGTGCCATCAGGGGGGCGGCTAACTATGGCTACACCTTC.

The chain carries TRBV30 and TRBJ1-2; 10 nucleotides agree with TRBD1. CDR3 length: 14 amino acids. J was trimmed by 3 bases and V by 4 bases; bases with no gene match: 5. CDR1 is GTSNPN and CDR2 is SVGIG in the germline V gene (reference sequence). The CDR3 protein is CAWTDRGLDYGYTF. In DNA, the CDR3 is TGTGCCTGGACAGACAGGGGGCTGGACTATGGCTACACCTTC.

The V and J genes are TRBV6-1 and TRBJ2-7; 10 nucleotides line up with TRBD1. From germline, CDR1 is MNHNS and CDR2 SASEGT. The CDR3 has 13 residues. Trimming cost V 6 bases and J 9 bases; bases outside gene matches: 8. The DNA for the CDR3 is TGTGCCAGCAGGGGACAGGGGCCGAGGGGGCAGTACTTC. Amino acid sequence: CASRGQGPRGQYF.

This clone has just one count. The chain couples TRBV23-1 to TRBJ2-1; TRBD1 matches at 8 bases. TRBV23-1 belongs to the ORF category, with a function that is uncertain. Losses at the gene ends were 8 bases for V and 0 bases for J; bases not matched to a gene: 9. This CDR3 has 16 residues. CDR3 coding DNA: TGCGCCAGCGCCCGACACAGGGGGAACTCCTACAATGAGCAGTTCTTC. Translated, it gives CASARHRGNSYNEQFF.

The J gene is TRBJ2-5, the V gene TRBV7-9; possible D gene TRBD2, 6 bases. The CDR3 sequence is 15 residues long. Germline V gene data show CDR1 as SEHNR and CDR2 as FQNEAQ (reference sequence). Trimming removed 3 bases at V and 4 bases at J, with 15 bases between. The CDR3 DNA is TGTGCCAGCAGCTTTTTGGCGGGGACGGGAGAGACCCAGTACTTC. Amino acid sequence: CASSFLAGTGETQYF.

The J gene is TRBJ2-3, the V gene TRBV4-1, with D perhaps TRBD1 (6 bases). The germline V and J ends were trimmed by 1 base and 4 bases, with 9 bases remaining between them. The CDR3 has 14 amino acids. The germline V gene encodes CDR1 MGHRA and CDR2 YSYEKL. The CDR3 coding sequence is TGCGCCAGCAGCCAAGCTGCAGGGGCAGATACGCAGTATTTT. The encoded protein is CASSQAAGADTQYF.

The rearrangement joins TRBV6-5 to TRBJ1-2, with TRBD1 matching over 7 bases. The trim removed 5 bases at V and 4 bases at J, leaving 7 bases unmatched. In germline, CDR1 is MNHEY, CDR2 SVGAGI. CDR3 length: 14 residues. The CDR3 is CASSTRQGFYGYTF. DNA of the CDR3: TGTGCCAGCAGTACCCGACAGGGTTTCTATGGCTACACCTTC.

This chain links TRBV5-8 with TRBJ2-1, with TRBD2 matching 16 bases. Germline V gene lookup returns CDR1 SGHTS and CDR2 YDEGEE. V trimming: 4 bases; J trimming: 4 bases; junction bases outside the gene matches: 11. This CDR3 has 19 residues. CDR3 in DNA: TGTGCCAGCAGCCACCCGGGACTAGCGGGAGGGCCTCGATACAATGAGCAGTTCTTC. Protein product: CASSHPGLAGGPRYNEQFF.

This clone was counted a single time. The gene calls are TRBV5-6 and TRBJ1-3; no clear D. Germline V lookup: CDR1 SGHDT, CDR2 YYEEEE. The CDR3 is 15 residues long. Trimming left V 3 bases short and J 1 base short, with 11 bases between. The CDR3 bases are TGTGCCAGCAGCTCGAGAGGGTGGTCTGGAAACACCATATATTTT. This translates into CASSSRGWSGNTIYF.

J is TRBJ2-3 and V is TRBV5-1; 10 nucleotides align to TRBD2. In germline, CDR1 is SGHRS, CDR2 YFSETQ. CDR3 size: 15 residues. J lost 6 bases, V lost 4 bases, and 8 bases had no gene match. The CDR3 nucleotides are TGCGCCAGCAGCGCCGCTAGCGGGAGACTCGATACGCAGTATTTT. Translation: CASSAASGRLDTQYF.

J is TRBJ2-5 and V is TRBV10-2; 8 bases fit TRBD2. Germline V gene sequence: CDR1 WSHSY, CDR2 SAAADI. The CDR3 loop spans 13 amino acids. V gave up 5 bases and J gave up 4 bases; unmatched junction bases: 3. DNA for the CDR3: TGCGCCAGCAGTTCCAGCGGGAGAGAGACCCAGTACTTC. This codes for CASSSSGRETQYF.

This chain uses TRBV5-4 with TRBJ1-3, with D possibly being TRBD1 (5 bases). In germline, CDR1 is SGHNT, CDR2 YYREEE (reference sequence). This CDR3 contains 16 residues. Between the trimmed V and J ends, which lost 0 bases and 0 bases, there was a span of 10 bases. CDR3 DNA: TGTGCCAGCAGCTTGGAGGGGCGTCGCTCTGGAAACACCATATATTTT. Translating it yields CASSLEGRRSGNTIYF. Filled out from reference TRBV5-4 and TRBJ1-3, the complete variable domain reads ETGVTQSPTHLIKTRGQQVTLRCSSQSGHNTVSWYQQALGQGPQFIFQYYREEENGRGNFPPRFSGLQFPNYSSELNVNALELDDSALYLCASSLEGRRSGNTIYFGEGSWLTVV.

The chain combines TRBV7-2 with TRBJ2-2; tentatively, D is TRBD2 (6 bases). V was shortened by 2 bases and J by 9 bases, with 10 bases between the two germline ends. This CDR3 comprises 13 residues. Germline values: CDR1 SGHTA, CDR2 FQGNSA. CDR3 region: CASSLMREWELFF. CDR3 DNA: TGTGCCAGCAGCTTAATGCGGGAATGGGAGCTGTTTTTT.

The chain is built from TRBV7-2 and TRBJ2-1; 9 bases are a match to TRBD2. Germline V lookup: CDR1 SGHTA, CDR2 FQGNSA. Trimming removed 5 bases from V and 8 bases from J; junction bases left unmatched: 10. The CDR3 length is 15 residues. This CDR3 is CASSPGTSLRDEQFF. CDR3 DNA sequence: TGTGCCAGCAGCCCCGGGACTAGCCTTAGGGATGAGCAGTTCTTC. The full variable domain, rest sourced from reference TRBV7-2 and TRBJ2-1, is GAGVSQSPSNKVTEKGKDVELRCDPISGHTALYWYRQSLGQGLEFLIYFQGNSAPDKSGLPSDRFSAERTGGSVSTLTIQRTQQEDSAVYLCASSPGTSLRDEQFFGPGTRLTVL.